This T cell receptor (beta chain) is drawn from a study of shared clonotypes between healthy human individuals. General study points: Although depth was large, rarefaction showed that sequencing of the sorted subsets was incomplete. With a handful of donors compared, approximately 5.5% of naive CD4 clonotypes were shared.

The authors distributed each subset's genomic DNA evenly over several immunoSEQ plates. How the authors handled the data: Junction-only sequences without quality scores came from ImmunoSEQ, so filtering differed. The data were produced by immunoSEQ multiplex PCR, yet TCRdb's version contains in-frame clones alone and is incomplete. V, J and clone size are taken as reported in that table, and D and trimming were inferred from the DNA itself. The repertoire consists of 2 million to 2.5 million clones, with roughly 90% occurring once and the leading ten covering approximately 0.4%. As to this clone: Its antigen is undetermined.

V lost 4 bases to trimming and J lost 6 bases; unmatched junction nucleotides: 4. The germline V gene encodes CDR1 MDHEN and CDR2 SYDVKM. The CDR3 length is 14 residues. Material: naive CD4+ T cells from PBMCs. Subset: CD45RA+ positively selected. The genes are TRBV28 and TRBJ2-1, with TRBD2 matching 9 bases. This TCR was sampled from a man aged 18 to 29 in good health. Some clones in this sample may be carry-over from other donors' samples. This chain's CDR3 is CASSSRTSANEQFF. The CDR3 DNA reads as TGTGCCAGCAGTTCCCGGACTAGCGCCAATGAGCAGTTCTTC.